Shown below are 9 T cell receptor beta chains from a single sample sequenced in a study of OX40 agonist ivuxolimab in advanced cancers. Repertoires were generated with immunoSEQ multiplex PCR, while TCRdb's copy carries only in-frame clones and drops some. The data show about 76,000 clones, approximately 90% seen once. The specimen comprised CD4+ or CD8+ T cells sorted from blood, sampled in a trial of the OX40 agonist ivuxolimab. Every receptor here comes from an adult with an advanced solid tumor such as melanoma, head and neck, liver or kidney cancer.

Note on this clone: This sample includes further DNA sequences coding for the same CDR3. The CDR3 region is CASSLSGTGEQYF. DNA for the CDR3: TGTGCCAGCAGCTTATCCGGGACAGGCGAGCAGTACTTC. The rearrangement joins TRBV11-3 to TRBJ2-7; 8 bases align to TRBD1. Germline V gene sequence: CDR1 SGHNT, CDR2 YENEEA. The CDR3 length is 13 residues. The junction had 3 bases not matched to a gene; V was cut back by 2 bases and J by 6 bases.

The chain recombines TRBV5-4 with TRBJ2-1, with D tentatively TRBD1 (5 bases). The V gene's germline CDR1 is SGHNT and CDR2 YYREEE (reference sequence). V was clipped by 6 bases and J by 6 bases, with 19 bases between them. CDR3 length equals 15 residues. Here the CDR3 DNA reads TGTGCCAGCACCAAGATGAGCCAGGGCCCCAATGAGCAGTTCTTC. Its translation is CASTKMSQGPNEQFF. The full variable domain, with the rest looked up from reference TRBV5-4 and TRBJ2-1, is ETGVTQSPTHLIKTRGQQVTLRCSSQSGHNTVSWYQQALGQGPQFIFQYYREEENGRGNFPPRFSGLQFPNYSSELNVNALELDDSALYLCASTKMSQGPNEQFFGPGTRLTVL.

The V gene is TRBV7-8, the J gene TRBJ2-1; 8 nucleotides line up with TRBD2. CDR1 SGHVS and CDR2 FQNEAQ come from the germline V gene. With 0 bases clipped from V and 2 bases from J, the junction kept 6 bases outside the gene matches. The CDR3 contains 17 residues. CDR3 amino acids: CASSLAGSGSTYNEQFF. In DNA form, the CDR3 reads TGTGCCAGCAGCTTAGCTGGAAGCGGGAGTACCTACAATGAGCAGTTCTTC.

This clone has just one count. The J gene is TRBJ1-5, the V gene TRBV30, with D tentatively TRBD1 (5 bases). The CDR3 is made up of 15 amino acids. Per the germline V gene, CDR1 is GTSNPN and CDR2 is SVGIG (reference sequence). Trimming removed 1 base from V and 0 bases from J, with 10 bases in between. CDR3 nucleotide sequence: TGTGCCTGGAGTGACGGGACTCTTAGCAATCAGCCCCAGCATTTT. Its translation is CAWSDGTLSNQPQHF.

The chain joins TRBV25-1 to TRBJ1-3, with D unclear. Deletions cut 0 bases from V and 11 bases from J, with 14 bases between. Germline assignment: CDR1 MGHDK and CDR2 SYGVNS. This CDR3 has 14 amino acids. CDR3 bases: TGTGCCAGCAGTGAATATGGCAGTCTCATGGCCATATATTTT. Translated, it gives CASSEYGSLMAIYF.

The count of this clone is one. V is TRBV15 and J is TRBJ2-7, with D maybe TRBD2 (7 bases). The CDR3 extends over 16 amino acids. Trimming removed 0 bases from V and 5 bases from J, with 17 bases in between. Per germline, CDR1 LNHNV and CDR2 YYDKDF (reference sequence). In DNA form, the CDR3 reads TGTGCCACCAGCAGAGATGGGCGGGGGCCCCGCGACGAGCAGTACTTC. Protein sequence: CATSRDGRGPRDEQYF.

This clone was picked up a small number of times. The rearrangement uses TRBV18 and TRBJ1-1; no definite D call. The CDR3 sequence is 15 residues long. CDR1 and CDR2 from the germline V gene are KGHSH and LQKENI. V was clipped by 2 bases and J by 0 bases, with 10 bases between them. The CDR3 region has the DNA TGTGCCAGCTCACCAGGGCTCAGCGTGAACACTGAAGCTTTCTTT. Protein: CASSPGLSVNTEAFF. The full variable domain, with the rest looked up from reference TRBV18 and TRBJ1-1, is NAGVMQNPRHLVRRRGQEARLRCSPMKGHSHVYWYRQLPEEGLKFMVYLQKENIIDESGMPKERFSAEFPKEGPSILRIQQVVRGDSAAYFCASSPGLSVNTEAFFGQGTRLTVV.

This chain links TRBV9 with TRBJ1-2; 7 bases fit TRBD1. The CDR3 length is 16 residues. Trimming cost V 3 bases and J 5 bases; bases outside gene matches: 13. Germline CDR1 reads SGDLS; CDR2 reads YYNGEE. The CDR3 DNA is TGTGCCAGCAGCGCAGTCCCAGACAGGGCTCCTTATGGCTACACCTTC. Translating it yields CASSAVPDRAPYGYTF.

The CDR3 DNA reads TGCGCCAGCAGCCAAGCCCCGGGACAGGGAGGCAATCAGCCCCAGCATTTT. This sequence encodes CASSQAPGQGGNQPQHF. The rearrangement links TRBV4-1 to TRBJ1-5, with 9 positions matching TRBD1. The CDR3 has 17 residues. The J segment lost 2 bases and the V segment lost 1 base, leaving 6 bases of the junction unmatched. Looked up from germline, CDR1 is MGHRA and CDR2 is YSYEKL.